One sample yielded the 32 T cell receptor beta chains listed below, sequenced in a study of tumor-infiltrating lymphocytes in localized non-small cell lung cancer. Profiled with immunoSEQ multiplex PCR; TCRdb holds only in-frame clones, not every one. The top ten clones hold roughly a sixth of a sample with around 18,000 clones, about 48% of them seen once. What was sequenced was lung tumor tissue. These receptors all come from a human donor with non-small cell lung cancer.

The CDR3 DNA sequence: TGTGCCAGCAGCCCCGGGGGGCCTTACAATGAGCAGTTCTTC. Encoded protein: CASSPGGPYNEQFF. The chain employs TRBV7-7 and TRBJ2-1, with D perhaps TRBD2 (7 bases). The ends were cut back, 5 bases at V and 4 bases at J, with 12 bases in the middle. The CDR3 consists of 14 residues. Germline V gene sequence: CDR1 SSHAT, CDR2 FNYEAQ (reference sequence).

In DNA, the CDR3 is TGTGCCAGCAGGCGTCGGGGAATAGGTGGTCAGCCCCAGCATTTT. Amino acid sequence: CASRRRGIGGQPQHF. The chain joins TRBV28 to TRBJ1-5; D remains unclear. The V end lost 6 bases, the J end lost 6 bases, and 18 bases lay between the germline ends. The CDR3 runs to 15 residues. Germline loops: CDR1 MDHEN, CDR2 SYDVKM.

This chain uses TRBV6-1 with TRBJ2-3; a possible D gene is TRBD2 (5 bases). The CDR3 sequence is 14 residues long. CDR1 and CDR2 (germline): MNHNS, SASEGT. V lost 1 base to trimming and J lost 4 bases, with 9 bases between them. The CDR3: CASSEGFGADTQYF. In DNA, the CDR3 is TGTGCCAGCAGTGAAGGATTCGGGGCAGATACGCAGTATTTT.

The rearrangement links TRBV7-9 to TRBJ2-4; no clear D gene. Trimming removed 4 bases from V and 6 bases from J, with 13 bases in between. The CDR3 sequence is 14 residues long. Germline values: CDR1 SEHNR, CDR2 FQNEAQ (reference sequence). DNA for the CDR3: TGTGCCAGCAGCTGGGGTGGAAGGAGAAACATTCAGTACTTC. Protein sequence: CASSWGGRRNIQYF.

The V gene is TRBV5-1, the J gene TRBJ1-2; D is possibly TRBD1 (6 bases). This CDR3 is 14 amino acids long. CDR1 and CDR2 (germline): SGHRS, YFSETQ. The ends were cut back, 4 bases at V and 4 bases at J, with 14 bases in the middle. The DNA of the CDR3 is TGCGCCAGCAGCATAGGGACATTGGTCTATGGCTACACCTTC. As protein: CASSIGTLVYGYTF.

V and J are TRBV30 and TRBJ2-2; 8 bases align to TRBD1. Germline CDR1 is GTSNPN and CDR2 is SVGIG (reference sequence). This CDR3 has 13 amino acids. The J segment lost 7 bases and the V segment lost 3 bases, leaving 4 bases of the junction unmatched. The CDR3 reads CAWSDRGIGELFF. The DNA of the CDR3 is TGTGCCTGGAGCGACAGGGGTATCGGGGAGCTGTTTTTT.

V usage is TRBV7-9 and J usage is TRBJ1-4; D might be TRBD1 (5 bases). The V and J ends lost 5 bases and 6 bases respectively, with 13 bases between them. Germline assignment: CDR1 SEHNR and CDR2 FQNEAQ (reference sequence). The CDR3 is made up of 14 amino acids. In DNA, the CDR3 is TGTGCCAGCAGCACCGGGACGGCCGATGAAAAACTGTTTTTT. As protein: CASSTGTADEKLFF.

In DNA, the CDR3 is TGTGCCAGCAAGACAGGGCCGGGCTACGAGCAGTACTTC. Protein sequence: CASKTGPGYEQYF. V and J are TRBV27 and TRBJ2-7; 7 bases line up with TRBD1. Trimming at V came to 7 bases and at J to 3 bases, leaving 6 bases not matched to a gene. Per germline, CDR1 MNHEY and CDR2 SMNVEV (reference sequence). The CDR3 is 13 residues long.

This clone was seen a handful of times. The genes are TRBV5-1 and TRBJ1-3, with 11 bases fitting TRBD1. CDR3 length: 18 amino acids. From germline, CDR1 is SGHRS and CDR2 YFSETQ. The V segment lost 4 bases and the J segment 0 bases; nucleotides outside the gene matches: 9. DNA for the CDR3: TGCGCCAGCAGCCCATGGCCCGGGACAGGGGGCTCTGGAAACACCATATATTTT. Translating gives CASSPWPGTGGSGNTIYF.

The chain uses TRBV2 and TRBJ2-7; a weak D match, TRBD1 (5 bases). Germline-derived CDR1 and CDR2 are SNHLY and FYNNEI. V was pared by 4 bases and J by 1 base, with 8 bases between. The CDR3 length is 13 residues. CDR3 in amino acids: CASSGQLSYEQYF. For the CDR3, the DNA is TGTGCCAGCAGTGGACAGTTGTCCTACGAGCAGTACTTC.

This chain uses TRBV7-8 with TRBJ1-5, with a weak D call TRBD1 (5 bases). This CDR3 is 17 amino acids long. Trimming removed 4 bases at V and 0 bases at J, with 16 bases between. Germline CDR1 reads SGHVS; CDR2 reads FQNEAQ. The CDR3, as DNA: TGTGCCAGCAGCTCCGGACATAACTTTTATAGCAATCAGCCCCAGCATTTT. Its translation is CASSSGHNFYSNQPQHF.

This clone has just a few counts. The V gene is TRBV30, the J gene TRBJ1-4; D not resolved. Trimming took 2 bases from V and 0 from J, leaving 13 bases between them. Germline CDR1 is GTSNPN and CDR2 is SVGIG (reference sequence). The CDR3 spans 16 residues. Here the CDR3 DNA reads TGTGCCTGGAGTAGACGGACCTTCACAACTAATGAAAAACTGTTTTTT. Encoded protein: CAWSRRTFTTNEKLFF.

This clone was counted a few times. This rearrangement joins TRBV6-1 to TRBJ1-5, with TRBD1 matching over 7 bases. J gave up 5 bases and V 4 bases, and 5 bases lay outside the gene matches. Germline-derived CDR1 and CDR2 are MNHNS and SASEGT. The CDR3 is made up of 14 amino acids. CDR3 region: CASSVTGFDQPQHF. CDR3 nucleotides: TGTGCCAGCAGTGTGACAGGGTTTGATCAGCCCCAGCATTTT.

The chain uses TRBV13 and TRBJ2-3, with 9 bases identical to TRBD1. CDR1 is PRHDT and CDR2 is FYEKMQ in the germline V gene (reference sequence). The ends lost 4 bases at V and 3 bases at J; junction bases unmatched: 5. The CDR3 sequence is 15 residues long. This chain's CDR3 is CASSSDRGLTDTQYF. The DNA of the CDR3 is TGTGCCAGCAGCTCGGACAGGGGACTTACAGATACGCAGTATTTT.

The table lists this clone with a count of one. The genes are TRBV28 and TRBJ2-5; TRBD1 matches at 9 bases. V dropped 1 base and J dropped 0; count of bases not matched to a gene: 3. Germline loops: CDR1 MDHEN, CDR2 SYDVKM. The length of the CDR3 is 16 residues. As DNA, the CDR3 is TGTGCCAGCAGTTTATTAGGGACAGGGTACCAAGAGACCCAGTACTTC. Translated, it gives CASSLLGTGYQETQYF. Using reference TRBV28 and TRBJ2-5 for the parts outside the CDR3, the full variable domain is DVKVTQSSRYLVKRTGEKVFLECVQDMDHENMFWYRQDPGLGLRLIYFSYDVKMKEKGDIPEGYSVSREKKERFSLILESASTNQTSMYLCASSLLGTGYQETQYFGPGTRLLVL.

This chain uses TRBV30 with TRBJ1-2, with D possibly matching TRBD1 (6 bases). Germline V gene lookup returns CDR1 GTSNPN and CDR2 SVGIG (reference sequence). The CDR3 consists of 13 residues. V lost 5 bases and J 4 bases, leaving 14 bases between the germline ends. CDR3 sequence reads: CAWGGPSFYGYTF. Written as DNA, the CDR3 is TGTGCCTGGGGGGGCCCCTCCTTCTATGGCTACACCTTC.

V is TRBV27 and J is TRBJ1-5; D is perhaps TRBD1 (5 bases). Trimming cost V 5 bases and J 1 base, with 9 bases left between them. The germline CDR1 and CDR2 sequences are MNHEY and SMNVEV (reference sequence). The CDR3 consists of 14 residues. DNA for the CDR3: TGTGCCAGCAGTAACGGGGGGAGCAATCAGCCCCAGCATTTT. Its protein is CASSNGGSNQPQHF.

The chain links TRBV4-2 to TRBJ1-6; 12 nucleotides align to TRBD1. Trimming at V came to 5 bases and at J to 8 bases, leaving 7 bases not matched to a gene. From germline, CDR1 is LGHNA and CDR2 YNFKEQ. The CDR3 length is 16 residues. CDR3 DNA: TGTGCCAGCAGCTCGGGACAGGGGGCCACTCATTCACCCCTCCACTTT. It translates to CASSSGQGATHSPLHF.

This chain uses TRBV9 with TRBJ2-2; D is perhaps TRBD1 (5 bases). The CDR3 has 14 residues. The germline gives CDR1 SGDLS, CDR2 YYNGEE. Trimming stripped 5 bases from V and 5 bases from J, with 13 bases between. The CDR3 coding sequence is TGTGCCAGCAGGGAACGGCAGGGTACCGGGGAGCTGTTTTTT. Its protein product is CASRERQGTGELFF.

The chain joins TRBV4-1 to TRBJ1-5, with D unclear. Germline V gene lookup returns CDR1 MGHRA and CDR2 YSYEKL. V was clipped by 0 bases and J by 4 bases, with 10 bases between them. CDR3 length: 15 amino acids. CDR3 nucleotide sequence: TGCGCCAGCAGCCAAGATGGCTCACAGAATCAGCCCCAGCATTTT. Its translation is CASSQDGSQNQPQHF.

This chain links TRBV20-1 with TRBJ2-5; TRBD2 might be the D (6 bases). The CDR3 spans 10 residues. Germline values: CDR1 DFQATT, CDR2 SNEGSKA (reference sequence). The V and J ends lost 3 bases and 8 bases respectively, with 7 bases between them. The CDR3 is CSARGTTQYF. DNA for the CDR3: TGCAGTGCTAGGGGGACTACCCAGTACTTC.

This clone was recorded a few times. V usage is TRBV7-3 and J usage is TRBJ2-1; D call uncertain. CDR1 and CDR2 from the germline V gene are SGHTA and FQGTGA. The CDR3 loop spans 16 amino acids. Trimming took 1 base from V and 2 from J, leaving 12 bases between them. The CDR3 bases are TGTGCCAGCAGCTTAAGGCTCCCGGTGCCCTACAATGAGCAGTTCTTC. This sequence encodes CASSLRLPVPYNEQFF.

This clone was detected a few times. This chain connects TRBV6-1 to TRBJ1-6; D perhaps matches TRBD1 (5 bases). Trimming removed 7 bases at V and 5 bases at J, with 15 bases between. This CDR3 spans 15 amino acids. The germline gives CDR1 MNHNS, CDR2 SASEGT. CDR3 region: CASTPAGRDNSPLHF. CDR3 nucleotides: TGTGCCAGCACCCCGGCGGGCAGGGATAATTCACCCCTCCACTTT.

The V gene is TRBV19, the J gene TRBJ1-4; D is unresolved. The germline V gene has CDR1 LNHDA and CDR2 SQIVND (reference sequence). The CDR3 spans 13 residues. The V end lost 5 bases, the J end lost 4 bases, and 8 bases lay between the germline ends. The CDR3, as DNA: TGTGCCAGTAGTCTACAGCGTAATGAAAAACTGTTTTTT. Its protein is CASSLQRNEKLFF.

The sample holds a few counts of this clone. The J gene is TRBJ2-1, the V gene TRBV6-1; the D gene could be TRBD1 or TRBD2 (5 bases each). From germline, CDR1 is MNHNS and CDR2 SASEGT. The CDR3 is 12 amino acids. Trimming cost V 5 bases and J 10 bases, with 12 bases left between them. CDR3 protein: CASSPPGREQFF. The CDR3 nucleotides are TGTGCCAGCAGTCCGCCGGGACGGGAGCAGTTCTTC.

The chain has TRBV7-2 and TRBJ2-5; D remains ambiguous. The DNA end is more similar to TRBJ2-7, so the J call may be wrong. Germline V gene lookup returns CDR1 SGHTA and CDR2 FQGNSA. The CDR3 spans 16 residues. Here the CDR3 DNA reads TGTGCCAGCAGCCAATGGTCGGGTCCTAGCTCCTACGAGCAGTACTTC. Its translation is CASSQWSGPSSYEQYF.

This clone was recorded a few times. The J gene is TRBJ2-7, the V gene TRBV7-3; 7 nucleotides agree with TRBD2. Germline V gives CDR1 SGHTA, CDR2 FQGTGA. Trimming removed 5 bases from V and 0 bases from J; junction bases left unmatched: 10. This CDR3 contains 16 residues. CDR3 in amino acids: CASSPSGGVSSYEQYF. CDR3 sequence (DNA): TGTGCCAGCAGCCCTAGCGGCGGGGTCAGCTCCTACGAGCAGTACTTC.

The V call is TRBV29-1, the J call TRBJ2-7; no reliable D call. Germline CDR1 and CDR2: SQVTM and ANQGSEA. The CDR3 spans 11 residues. V lost 1 base and J lost 7, with 8 bases in between. The CDR3 sequence is CSVEGVGEQYF. Here the CDR3 DNA reads TGCAGCGTTGAAGGAGTTGGGGAGCAGTACTTC.

J is TRBJ2-1 and V is TRBV7-3; D uncertain. The CDR3 is 15 residues long. V was trimmed by 0 bases and J by 4 bases, leaving 10 bases between them. The germline gives CDR1 SGHTA, CDR2 FQGTGA. CDR3 protein: CASSLTLGQYNEQFF. The CDR3 DNA is TGTGCCAGCAGCTTAACCCTGGGCCAGTACAATGAGCAGTTCTTC.

J is TRBJ2-3 and V is TRBV7-6; the match to TRBD2 covers 8 bases. This CDR3 is built from 18 residues. Unmatched junction bases numbered 15, after V lost 5 bases and J lost 2 bases. Germline-derived CDR1 and CDR2 are SGHVS and FNYEAQ. CDR3 sequence: CASSHSLLRSGDTDTQYF. The CDR3, as DNA: TGTGCCAGCAGCCATTCACTCCTTCGTAGCGGGGACACAGATACGCAGTATTTT.

This chain uses TRBV6-6 with TRBJ1-5; no clear D gene. The CDR3 has 13 amino acids. Trimming stripped 7 bases from V and 6 bases from J, with 13 bases between. Germline V gene data show CDR1 as MNHNY and CDR2 as SVGAGI (reference sequence). In DNA form, the CDR3 reads TGTGCCAGCACTCCTCGAAGGGCTCAGCCCCAGCATTTT. Translation gives CASTPRRAQPQHF.

The genes are TRBV9 and TRBJ1-3; D is uncertain. V was cut by 0 bases and J by 0 bases, with 4 bases left in between. The CDR3 length is 14 residues. CDR1 and CDR2 from the germline V gene are SGDLS and YYNGEE. CDR3 loop: CASSVGLSGNTIYF. The CDR3 DNA sequence: TGTGCCAGCAGCGTAGGACTCTCTGGAAACACCATATATTTT.